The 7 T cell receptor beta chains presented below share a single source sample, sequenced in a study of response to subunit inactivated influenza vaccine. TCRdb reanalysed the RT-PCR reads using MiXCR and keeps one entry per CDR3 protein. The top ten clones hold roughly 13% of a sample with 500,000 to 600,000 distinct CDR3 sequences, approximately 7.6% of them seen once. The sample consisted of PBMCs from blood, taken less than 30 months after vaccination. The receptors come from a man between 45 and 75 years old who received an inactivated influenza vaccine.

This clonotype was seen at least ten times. CDR3 sequence (DNA): TGTGCCAGCAGCCAAGCTGCAACTAATGAAAAACTGTTTTTT. As protein: CASSQAATNEKLFF. The chain links TRBV4-2 to TRBJ1-4; no reliable D call. The germline V gene has CDR1 LGHNA and CDR2 YNFKEQ. The CDR3 is 14 amino acids. The germline V and J ends were trimmed by 1 base and 0 bases, with 3 bases remaining between them.

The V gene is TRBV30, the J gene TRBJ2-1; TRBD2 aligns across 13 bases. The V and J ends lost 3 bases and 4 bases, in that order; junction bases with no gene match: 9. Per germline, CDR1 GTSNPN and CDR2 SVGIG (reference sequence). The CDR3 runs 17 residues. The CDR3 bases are TGTGCCTGGAGGAGGACTAGCGGGAGTTTCCTATACAATGAGCAGTTCTTC. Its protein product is CAWRRTSGSFLYNEQFF.

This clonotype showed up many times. CDR3 sequence (DNA): TGCAGTGCTCAAAGGGGGGGAACCGGGGAGCTGTTTTTT. Amino acids: CSAQRGGTGELFF. The chain joins TRBV20-1 to TRBJ2-2, with D possibly TRBD2 on 7 matching bases. V lost 5 bases and J 5 bases, leaving 12 bases between the germline ends. This CDR3 spans 13 amino acids. CDR1 DFQATT and CDR2 SNEGSKA come from the germline V gene (reference sequence).

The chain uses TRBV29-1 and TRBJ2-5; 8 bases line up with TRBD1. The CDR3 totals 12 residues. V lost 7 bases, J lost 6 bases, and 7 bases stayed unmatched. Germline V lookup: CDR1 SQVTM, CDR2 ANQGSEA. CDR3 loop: CSARTGRKTQYF. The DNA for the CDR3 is TGCAGCGCAAGGACAGGGCGGAAGACCCAGTACTTC.

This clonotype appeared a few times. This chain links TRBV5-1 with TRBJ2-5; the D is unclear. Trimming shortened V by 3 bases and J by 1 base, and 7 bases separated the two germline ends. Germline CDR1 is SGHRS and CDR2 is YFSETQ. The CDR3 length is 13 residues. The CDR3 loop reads CASSSATQETQYF. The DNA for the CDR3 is TGCGCCAGCAGCTCGGCCACCCAAGAGACCCAGTACTTC.

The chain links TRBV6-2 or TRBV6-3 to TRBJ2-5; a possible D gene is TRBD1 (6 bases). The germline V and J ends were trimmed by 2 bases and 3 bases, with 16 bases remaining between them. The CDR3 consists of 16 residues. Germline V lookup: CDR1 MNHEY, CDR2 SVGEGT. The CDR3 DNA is TGTGCCAGCAGTTACGAGGCCGGGACAACAGAAGAGACCCAGTACTTC. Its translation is CASSYEAGTTEETQYF.

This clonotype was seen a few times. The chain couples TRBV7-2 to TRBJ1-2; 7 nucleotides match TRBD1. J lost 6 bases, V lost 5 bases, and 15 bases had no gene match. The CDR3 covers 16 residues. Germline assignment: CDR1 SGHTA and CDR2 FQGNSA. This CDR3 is CASSPNRGGVADGYTF. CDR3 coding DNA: TGTGCCAGCAGCCCTAACAGGGGTGGGGTGGCTGATGGCTACACCTTC.